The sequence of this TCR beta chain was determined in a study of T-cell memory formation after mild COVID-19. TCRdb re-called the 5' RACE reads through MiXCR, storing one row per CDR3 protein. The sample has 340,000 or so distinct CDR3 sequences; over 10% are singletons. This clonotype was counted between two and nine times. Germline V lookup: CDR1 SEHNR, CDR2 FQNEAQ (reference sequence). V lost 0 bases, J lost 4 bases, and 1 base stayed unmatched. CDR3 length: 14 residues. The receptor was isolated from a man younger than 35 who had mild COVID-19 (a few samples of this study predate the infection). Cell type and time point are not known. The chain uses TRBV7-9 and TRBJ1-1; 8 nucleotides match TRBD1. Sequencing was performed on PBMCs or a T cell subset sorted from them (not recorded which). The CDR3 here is CASSLATGATEAFF. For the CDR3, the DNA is TGTGCCAGCAGCTTAGCGACAGGGGCCACTGAAGCTTTCTTT.